These 30 T cell receptor beta chains came from one sample sequenced in a study of blood T cell repertoires in COVID-19. Profiled with immunoSEQ multiplex PCR; TCRdb holds only in-frame clones, not every one. The table shows around 230,000 clones, with around nine tenths occurring only once. The sequencing sample was made of peripheral blood. Source of these receptors: a man between 35 and 55 years old with acute or convalescent COVID-19.

This clone has more than one count but fewer than ten. This chain links TRBV27 with TRBJ2-5, with 8 bases lining up with TRBD2. Germline lookup yields CDR1 MNHEY and CDR2 SMNVEV (reference sequence). J was trimmed by 2 bases and V by 8 bases; bases with no gene match: 10. The length of the CDR3 is 15 residues. The CDR3 loop is CASRPGGAPQETQYF. CDR3 coding DNA: TGTGCCAGCCGCCCGGGGGGGGCCCCTCAAGAGACCCAGTACTTC.

The chain combines TRBV11-2 with TRBJ1-6, with D possibly matching TRBD1 (6 bases). The CDR3 is 16 residues long. The germline V gene has CDR1 SGHAT and CDR2 FQNNGV. Trimming took off 1 base at V and 6 bases at J, with 13 bases between the two ends. In DNA form, the CDR3 reads TGTGCCAGCAGCTTAGCCCAGCAGGGGTTTAATTCACCCCTCCACTTT. Protein sequence: CASSLAQQGFNSPLHF. Full variable domain (missing parts from reference TRBV11-2 and TRBJ1-6): EAGVAQSPRYKIIEKRQSVAFWCNPISGHATLYWYQQILGQGPKLLIQFQNNGVVDDSQLPKDRFSAERLKGVDSTLKIQPAKLEDSAVYLCASSLAQQGFNSPLHFGNGTRLTVT.

CDR3 in DNA: TGTGCCTGGGCCGGGACTAGCGGACAAGAGACCCAGTACTTC. As protein: CAWAGTSGQETQYF. This chain connects TRBV30 to TRBJ2-5; 11 nucleotides agree with TRBD2. Germline CDR1 is GTSNPN and CDR2 is SVGIG (reference sequence). This CDR3 region has 14 residues. V dropped 5 bases and J dropped 2; count of bases not matched to a gene: 4.

The chain joins TRBV6-5 to TRBJ2-2; D not resolved. Per the germline V gene, CDR1 is MNHEY and CDR2 is SVGAGI. The germline V and J ends were trimmed by 7 bases and 1 base, with 10 bases remaining between them. The CDR3 is 14 amino acids. The CDR3 coding sequence is TGTGCCAGCACGGTCCTCGAGAACACCGGGGAGCTGTTTTTT. This codes for CASTVLENTGELFF.

As for this clone: Different DNA sequences within this sample yield the same CDR3. The gene calls are TRBV10-3 and TRBJ1-4; D might be TRBD1 (6 bases). The CDR3 length is 14 residues. V was shortened by 2 bases and J by 5 bases, with 9 bases between the two germline ends. CDR1 and CDR2 (germline): ENHRY, SYGVKD. The CDR3 bases are TGTGCCATCAGTGAGGGGGGGGCGAATGAAAAACTGTTTTTT. It translates to CAISEGGANEKLFF.

This clone was recorded a few times. The V gene is TRBV30, the J gene TRBJ2-7; D not resolved. Germline loops: CDR1 GTSNPN, CDR2 SVGIG (reference sequence). The length of the CDR3 is 11 residues. V lost 3 bases and J 2 bases, leaving 5 bases between the germline ends. The CDR3 loop is CAWSTAYEQYF. DNA for the CDR3: TGTGCCTGGAGCACAGCCTACGAGCAGTACTTC.

The count of this clone is one. The chain couples TRBV30 to TRBJ1-5; tentative D call: TRBD1 (5 bases). The ends were cut back, 5 bases at V and 4 bases at J, with 12 bases in the middle. The CDR3 sequence is 13 residues long. Germline V gene sequence: CDR1 GTSNPN, CDR2 SVGIG (reference sequence). The CDR3 DNA follows: TGTGCCTGGGAGGCAGGGTTTAATCAGCCCCAGCATTTT. Translation gives CAWEAGFNQPQHF.

This clone was counted once. The chain has TRBV2 and TRBJ1-4; 9 nucleotides agree with TRBD1. CDR1 is SNHLY and CDR2 is FYNNEI in the germline V gene. After removal of 2 bases from V and 8 bases from J, the junction contained 6 bases not matched to a gene. The CDR3 sequence is 15 residues long. Here the CDR3 DNA reads TGTGCCAGCAGTGAAAGGGACAGGGTTTGGGAAAAACTGTTTTTT. It codes for CASSERDRVWEKLFF.

This chain joins TRBV28 and TRBJ1-5; D not resolved. V lost 6 bases to trimming and J lost 0 bases, with 12 bases between them. CDR3 length equals 15 residues. From germline, CDR1 is MDHEN and CDR2 SYDVKM. Here the CDR3 reads CASREEFYSNQPQHF. The CDR3 DNA reads as TGTGCCAGCAGAGAAGAATTCTATAGCAATCAGCCCCAGCATTTT. The full variable domain, its missing parts supplied by reference TRBV28 and TRBJ1-5, is DVKVTQSSRYLVKRTGEKVFLECVQDMDHENMFWYRQDPGLGLRLIYFSYDVKMKEKGDIPEGYSVSREKKERFSLILESASTNQTSMYLCASREEFYSNQPQHFGDGTRLSIL.

The CDR3, as DNA: TGTGCCAGCAGTTTAAGCGGGGTACCGAACACCGGGGAGCTGTTTTTT. It encodes CASSLSGVPNTGELFF. This chain uses TRBV27 with TRBJ2-2, with 7 bases aligning to TRBD2. The CDR3 covers 16 residues. CDR1 is MNHEY, CDR2 SMNVEV, per germline (reference sequence). With 2 bases clipped from V and 0 bases from J, the junction kept 3 bases outside the gene matches.

This clone was counted a few times. The gene calls are TRBV7-6 and TRBJ2-1; 15 bases line up with TRBD2. Trimming cost V 3 bases and J 6 bases; bases outside gene matches: 0. This CDR3 is built from 15 residues. From germline, CDR1 is SGHVS and CDR2 FNYEAQ. The CDR3 protein is CASSLGLAGGNEQFF. DNA of the CDR3: TGTGCCAGCAGCTTGGGACTAGCGGGGGGCAATGAGCAGTTCTTC.

The rearrangement uses TRBV3-1 (or the pseudogene TRBV3-2) and TRBJ2-3; TRBD2 might be the D (7 bases). V dropped 3 bases and J dropped 2 bases, with 12 bases sitting between them. Germline CDR1 and CDR2: LGHDT and YNNKEL (reference sequence). The CDR3 spans 15 residues. CDR3 sequence: CASSHAGDTTDTQYF. DNA for the CDR3: TGTGCCAGCAGCCATGCGGGGGACACCACAGATACGCAGTATTTT.

The chain uses TRBV11-2 and TRBJ2-1; D perhaps matches TRBD2 (5 bases). Germline lookup yields CDR1 SGHAT and CDR2 FQNNGV. CDR3 length: 15 residues. V was trimmed by 5 bases and J by 1 base, leaving 12 bases between them. The CDR3, as DNA: TGTGCCAGCAGCACGGACGGAGGATCCTACAATGAGCAGTTCTTC. Encoded protein: CASSTDGGSYNEQFF.

This chain links TRBV14 with TRBJ2-7, with D tentatively TRBD2 (5 bases). The V end lost 4 bases, the J end lost 3 bases, and 7 bases lay between the germline ends. Per the germline V gene, CDR1 is SGHDN and CDR2 is FVKESK. The CDR3 contains 12 residues. CDR3 sequence reads: CASSLAGYEQYF. The CDR3 coding sequence is TGTGCCAGCAGCCTGGCGGGCTACGAGCAGTACTTC.

The V call is TRBV10-3, the J call TRBJ2-3; TRBD2 agrees at 9 bases. Per the germline V gene, CDR1 is ENHRY and CDR2 is SYGVKD. The CDR3 contains 15 residues. Trimming removed 10 bases from V and 4 bases from J; junction bases left unmatched: 12. CDR3 bases: TGTGCCACCCTGCGGGAGGGTCAGGGGGCAGATACGCAGTATTTT. Its protein is CATLREGQGADTQYF.

The sample holds one count of this clone. The V and J genes are TRBV3-1 (or the pseudogene TRBV3-2) and TRBJ2-3; TRBD2 agrees at 9 bases. CDR3 length: 17 residues. Trimming cost V 3 bases and J 0 bases; bases outside gene matches: 7. Germline V gene sequence: CDR1 LGHDT, CDR2 YNNKEL (reference sequence). CDR3 DNA sequence: TGTGCCAGCAGCCACCTAGCGGGGACCCTTAGCACAGATACGCAGTATTTT. Translated: CASSHLAGTLSTDTQYF.

The rearrangement links TRBV6-5 to TRBJ1-6; D is uncertain. Germline CDR1 and CDR2: MNHEY and SVGAGI. The ends were cut back, 0 bases at V and 7 bases at J, with 10 bases in the middle. There are 15 residues in the CDR3. Here the CDR3 DNA reads TGTGCCAGCAGTTACTCGTTTAGGGAGAATTCACCCCTCCACTTT. Protein product: CASSYSFRENSPLHF.

The table lists this clone with a count of one. The genes are TRBV5-6 and TRBJ2-1; 9 positions match TRBD2. V lost 3 bases and J lost 7; bases outside the gene matches: 11. This CDR3 is 16 amino acids long. The V gene's germline CDR1 is SGHDT and CDR2 YYEEEE. The CDR3 DNA is TGTGCCAGCAGCTCGCCTTTTGCGGGGGGGGCGAATGAGCAGTTCTTC. It codes for CASSSPFAGGANEQFF. Filled out from reference TRBV5-6 and TRBJ2-1, the complete variable domain reads DAGVTQSPTHLIKTRGQQVTLRCSPKSGHDTVSWYQQALGQGPQFIFQYYEEEERQRGNFPDRFSGHQFPNYSSELNVNALLLGDSALYLCASSSPFAGGANEQFFGPGTRLTVL.

The V gene is TRBV19, the J gene TRBJ2-1; maybe TRBD1 (5 bases). Trimming took 5 bases from V and 7 from J, leaving 6 bases between them. CDR1 and CDR2 from the germline V gene are LNHDA and SQIVND (reference sequence). The CDR3 is made up of 11 amino acids. The CDR3 DNA follows: TGTGCCAGTAGTCAGGGAAATGAGCAGTTCTTC. Translated, it gives CASSQGNEQFF.

The chain joins TRBV6-4 to TRBJ2-1; 12 nucleotides agree with TRBD2. Germline trimming cut 6 bases from V and 4 bases from J; bases unmatched to any gene: 4. The germline gives CDR1 MRHNA, CDR2 SNTAGT. The CDR3 spans 15 residues. The CDR3 reads CASSPTSGGYNEQFF. The CDR3 DNA is TGTGCCAGCAGCCCCACTAGCGGGGGGTACAATGAGCAGTTCTTC.

The chain is built from TRBV3-1 (or the pseudogene TRBV3-2) and TRBJ1-1, with TRBD1 identical over 11 bases. CDR1 is LGHDT, CDR2 YNNKEL, per germline (reference sequence). J lost 5 bases, V lost 5 bases, and 7 bases had no gene match. CDR3 length: 15 amino acids. The DNA of the CDR3 is TGTGCCAGCAGCTACCGGGACAGGGGGTATACTGAAGCTTTCTTT. Amino acid sequence: CASSYRDRGYTEAFF.

In the case of this clone: The same CDR3 also results from other DNA sequences found in this sample. CDR3 in DNA: TGCGCCAGCAGCTGGACAGGGACGACCTACGAGCAGTACTTC. Protein: CASSWTGTTYEQYF. This chain joins TRBV5-1 and TRBJ2-7; 8 positions agree with TRBD1. The ends lost 3 bases at V and 2 bases at J; junction bases unmatched: 4. The germline V gene encodes CDR1 SGHRS and CDR2 YFSETQ. The CDR3 extends over 14 amino acids. Looking up the rest from reference TRBV5-1 and TRBJ2-7 gives the full variable domain: KAGVTQTPRYLIKTRGQQVTLSCSPISGHRSVSWYQQTPGQGLQFLFEYFSETQRNKGNFPGRFSGRQFSNSRSEMNVSTLELGDSALYLCASSWTGTTYEQYFGPGTRLTVT.

V and J are TRBV28 and TRBJ1-5; 10 bases are shared with TRBD1. After removal of 6 bases from V and 7 bases from J, the junction contained 3 bases not matched to a gene. This CDR3 region has 13 residues. The V gene's germline CDR1 is MDHEN and CDR2 SYDVKM. CDR3 sequence: CASRWTGGQPQHF. The CDR3 DNA reads TGTGCCAGCAGATGGACAGGGGGGCAGCCCCAGCATTTT. Full variable domain (rest looked up from reference TRBV28 and TRBJ1-5): DVKVTQSSRYLVKRTGEKVFLECVQDMDHENMFWYRQDPGLGLRLIYFSYDVKMKEKGDIPEGYSVSREKKERFSLILESASTNQTSMYLCASRWTGGQPQHFGDGTRLSIL.

The chain joins TRBV5-1 to TRBJ2-1, with 8 bases aligning to TRBD2. Germline values: CDR1 SGHRS, CDR2 YFSETQ. J was trimmed by 4 bases and V by 3 bases; bases with no gene match: 6. This CDR3 spans 15 amino acids. As DNA, the CDR3 is TGCGCCAGCAGCTGGGGGACTAGTACTTACAATGAGCAGTTCTTC. Translating gives CASSWGTSTYNEQFF.

The genes are TRBV5-1 and TRBJ1-2; D might be TRBD1 (5 bases). This CDR3 has 14 amino acids. V lost 2 bases, J lost 2 bases, and 10 bases lay in between. CDR1 SGHRS and CDR2 YFSETQ come from the germline V gene. CDR3 in DNA: TGCGCCAGCAGCTTCGGCAGGGAAAACTATGGCTACACCTTC. Protein product: CASSFGRENYGYTF.

The rearrangement links TRBV7-9 to TRBJ1-5, with D possibly matching TRBD1 (5 bases). Trimming removed 4 bases from V and 12 bases from J, with 10 bases in between. There are 11 residues in the CDR3. CDR1 and CDR2 from the germline V gene are SEHNR and FQNEAQ (reference sequence). The CDR3: CASSSDRVQHF. The CDR3 bases are TGTGCCAGCAGCTCCGACAGAGTCCAGCATTTT.

The chain links TRBV19 to TRBJ1-1; D perhaps matches TRBD1 (5 bases). The CDR3 is made up of 13 amino acids. The V and J ends lost 6 bases and 0 bases respectively, with 8 bases between them. Looked up from germline, CDR1 is LNHDA and CDR2 is SQIVND (reference sequence). CDR3 sequence reads: CASRGGMNTEAFF. The DNA of the CDR3 is TGTGCCAGTAGGGGGGGGATGAACACTGAAGCTTTCTTT.

The chain is built from TRBV5-1 and TRBJ2-3; the D is unclear. The CDR3 spans 13 residues. Germline V lookup: CDR1 SGHRS, CDR2 YFSETQ. Trimming removed 4 bases at V and 2 bases at J, with 8 bases between. CDR3 loop: CASSQTYTDTQYF. Here the CDR3 DNA reads TGCGCCAGCAGCCAAACCTACACAGATACGCAGTATTTT.

The V gene is TRBV4-3, the J gene TRBJ2-2; the match to TRBD2 covers 7 bases. Germline V gene lookup returns CDR1 LGHNA and CDR2 YSLEER. Losses at the gene ends were 7 bases for V and 2 bases for J; bases not matched to a gene: 10. The CDR3 spans 16 residues. CDR3 sequence reads: CASKGSAGVNTGELFF. The CDR3 DNA is TGCGCCAGCAAGGGGTCGGCGGGAGTAAACACCGGGGAGCTGTTTTTT.

The chain couples TRBV7-2 to TRBJ1-5, with a weak D call TRBD1 (6 bases). Germline CDR1 SGHTA, CDR2 FQGNSA. The CDR3 extends over 15 amino acids. V lost 5 bases and J lost 4, with 15 bases in between. The CDR3 spells CASSLNRDNNQPQHF. The CDR3 DNA reads as TGTGCCAGCAGCCTAAACCGGGACAATAATCAGCCCCAGCATTTT.